A selection of T cell receptor beta chains follows, all from one sample in a study of cytomegalovirus exposure and HLA in healthy donors. The assay was immunoSEQ multiplex PCR, and TCRdb's table has in-frame clones only and misses some. The profile shows some 160,000 clones, roughly 80% of them singletons. Specimen: PBMCs. The receptors derive from a man aged 18 to 35 in good health and CMV-seronegative. Both conserved end residues are part of each CDR3. D genes are given only for firm matches. Not all rows give a size; the values are once, few, many and, for expanded clones, a class.

.,16,TRBV19,TRBD1,TRBJ1-5,TGTGCCAGTAGCAATCGACAGGGGAATAGCAATCAGCCCCAGCATTTT,CASSNRQGNSNQPQHF
.,16,TRBV19,TRBD1,TRBJ2-7,TGTGCCAGTAGTATAGGGCCGGGACAGGGCGTCTACGAGCAGTACTTC,CASSIGPGQGVYEQYF
.,14,TRBV10-3,.,TRBJ2-5,TGTGCCATCAGGGAAGGGGGAGGGGAAGAGACCCAGTACTTC,CAIREGGGEETQYF
few,15,TRBV6-6,.,TRBJ2-3,TGTGCCAGCAGTCCCGCTCCTGACATTCTCGATACGCAGTATTTT,CASSPAPDILDTQYF
.,14,TRBV5-1,.,TRBJ2-1,TGCGCCAGCAGCTTGTCCGGGGGTTACAATGAGCAGTTCTTC,CASSLSGGYNEQFF
.,14,TRBV7-9,TRBD1,TRBJ1-4,TGTGCCAGCAGCTTATACAGGGGGAATGAAAAACTGTTTTTT,CASSLYRGNEKLFF
.,15,TRBV2,.,TRBJ2-7,TGTGCCAGCACCGAAGGTGGAGGGGTCTCCTACGAGCAGTACTTC,CASTEGGGVSYEQYF
.,14,TRBV18,.,TRBJ2-7,TGTGCCAGCTCACCTATTGGGGGGATCTACGAGCAGTACTTC,CASSPIGGIYEQYF
.,16,TRBV9,TRBD1,TRBJ2-7,TGTGCCAGCAGCGTAGAGTGGACAGGGGGTGGCCACGAGCAGTACTTC,CASSVEWTGGGHEQYF
.,18,TRBV7-3,.,TRBJ1-1,TGTGCCAGCAGTTCGATACCGTTTGGGGCGGTTAGGAACACTGAAGCTTTCTTT,CASSSIPFGAVRNTEAFF
few,14,TRBV5-6,.,TRBJ2-5,TGTGCCAGCAGCTTGTTGTCGGTAGAAGAGACCCAGTACTTC,CASSLLSVEETQYF
.,15,TRBV4-3,TRBD1,TRBJ1-1,TGCGCCAGCAGCCAACGACAGGGATCGGGGAAGGAAGCTTTCTTT,CASSQRQGSGKEAFF
.,13,TRBV6-6,.,TRBJ2-7,TGTGCCAGCAGTATAGGGGGCTCCTACGAGCAGTACTTC,CASSIGGSYEQYF
once,14,TRBV29-1,TRBD2,TRBJ2-2,TGCAGCGTCGAGGGACTAGCGGCCACCGGGGAGCTGTTTTTT,CSVEGLAATGELFF
.,14,TRBV5-5,TRBD2,TRBJ2-5,TGTGCCAGCAGGCCGGGACTAGCGGGACTTTGGCAGTACTTC,CASRPGLAGLWQYF
.,12,TRBV7-2,.,TRBJ2-7,TGTGCCAGCAGCCCCCAGACCTACGAGCAGTACTTC,CASSPQTYEQYF
few,17,TRBV10-2,.,TRBJ2-1,TGCGCCAGCAGTGAATCCCCGCGGGTTGCCTCCTACAATGAGCAGTTCTTC,CASSESPRVASYNEQFF
.,15,TRBV27,.,TRBJ2-4,TGTGCCAGCAGTTTACGAGGCGACGGGAGTTACATTCAGTACTTC,CASSLRGDGSYIQYF
.,15,TRBV23-1,TRBD2,TRBJ2-5,TGCGCCAACGACTGCGATAGCGGGAGTCCTGAGACCCAGTACTTC,CANDCDSGSPETQYF
.,14,TRBV4-2,.,TRBJ2-3,TGTGCCAGCACCCGGGGAGGAAGCACAGATACGCAGTATTTT,CASTRGGSTDTQYF
once,13,TRBV4-2,.,TRBJ2-1,TGTGCCAGCAGCCAAGATAACCGGAATGAGCAGTTCTTC,CASSQDNRNEQFF
.,12,TRBV6-5,.,TRBJ2-3,TGTGCCAGCAGTTACTCATCAGGAAGGCAGTATTTT,CASSYSSGRQYF
.,13,TRBV18,.,TRBJ2-3,TGTGCCAGCTCACCAGGGGCGACAGATACGCAGTATTTT,CASSPGATDTQYF
.,14,TRBV28,.,TRBJ1-5,TGTGCCAGCAGTCCCTATCTAGGGGATCAGCCCCAGCATTTT,CASSPYLGDQPQHF
.,14,TRBV5-4,.,TRBJ1-2,TGTGCCAGCAGCCCTAGAGGGCTTGGCTATGGCTACACCTTC,CASSPRGLGYGYTF
few,14,TRBV5-1,TRBD1,TRBJ2-7,TGCGCCAGCAGCTTTCGGCAGGGGGCTTACGAGCAGTACTTC,CASSFRQGAYEQYF
.,14,TRBV5-4,.,TRBJ1-4,TGTGCCAGCAGCTTGTCGCCTTCGGAGGAAAAACTGTTTTTT,CASSLSPSEEKLFF
.,15,TRBV27,.,TRBJ1-5,TGTGCCAGCAGTTTCGAGGGCAGGGGATATCAGCCCCAGCATTTT,CASSFEGRGYQPQHF
.,14,TRBV6-4,.,TRBJ2-3,TGTGCCAGCAGTGACGGCACCGACAGAGATACGCAGTATTTT,CASSDGTDRDTQYF
.,14,TRBV19,TRBD1,TRBJ2-7,TGTGCCAGTAGTATGACTGGGGACAGCTACGAGCAGTACTTC,CASSMTGDSYEQYF
.,16,TRBV2,TRBD2,TRBJ2-3,TGTGCCAGCGGTCTTTCTAGCGGCACGGGCACAGATACGCAGTATTTT,CASGLSSGTGTDTQYF
.,17,TRBV9,.,TRBJ1-2,TGTGCCAGCAGCGCATCCGCATATGGGGGGATTAACTATGGCTACACCTTC,CASSASAYGGINYGYTF
.,17,TRBV4-1,TRBD1,TRBJ1-5,TGCGCCAGCAGCCAAGACCGGGACAGCGCTGGCCGGGGGCCCCAGCATTTT,CASSQDRDSAGRGPQHF
.,15,TRBV21-1,.,TRBJ2-1,TGTGCCAGCAGCCGTGGGAGGGAATCCTACAATGAGCAGTTCTTC,CASSRGRESYNEQFF
few,17,TRBV10-2,TRBD2,TRBJ2-3,TGCGCCAGCAGTGATCCCCTTAGCGGGGGGGGCACAGATACGCAGTATTTT,CASSDPLSGGGTDTQYF
.,12,TRBV5-1,.,TRBJ2-7,TGCGCCAGCAGCTTCGGGGAAGCCGAGCAGTACTTC,CASSFGEAEQYF
.,15,TRBV9,TRBD1,TRBJ2-1,TGTGCCAGCAGCGACACCGGGACAGAGTACGATGAGCAGTTCTTC,CASSDTGTEYDEQFF
.,14,TRBV9,.,TRBJ2-1,TGTGCCAGCAGCTCTACGCCTAGCAACGATGAGCAGTTCTTC,CASSSTPSNDEQFF
.,16,TRBV2,TRBD2,TRBJ2-7,TGTGCCAGCAGTGGCGGACTAGCGGGAGGGCCCTACGAGCAGTACTTC,CASSGGLAGGPYEQYF
.,14,TRBV10-3,.,TRBJ2-7,TGTGCCATCAGCCAGCCCGGGTCGGATGCCGAGCAGTACTTC,CAISQPGSDAEQYF
.,15,TRBV5-1,.,TRBJ1-4,TGCGCCAGCAGCTTGGACTACCCAACTAATGAAAAACTGTTTTTT,CASSLDYPTNEKLFF
few,18,TRBV28,TRBD2,TRBJ2-1,TGTGCCAGCAGTCCCTCTCCCAAGGGACTAGCATTCTACAATGAGCAGTTCTTC,CASSPSPKGLAFYNEQFF
.,15,TRBV9,TRBD1,TRBJ2-5,TGTGCCAGCAGCTCAACAGGGGGCCCGGGGGAGACCCAGTACTTC,CASSSTGGPGETQYF
.,14,TRBV7-2,.,TRBJ2-2,TGTGCCAGCAGCTCCGCTCGGTCCACCGGGGAGCTGTTTTTT,CASSSARSTGELFF
.,15,TRBV6-4,.,TRBJ2-1,TGTGCCAGCAGTGACTCGCCAACACCCGAGCGCGAGCAGTTCTTC,CASSDSPTPEREQFF
.,14,TRBV5-1,TRBD1,TRBJ2-7,TGCGCCAGCAGCTTCGGGACAGGGACCTACGAGCAGTACTTC,CASSFGTGTYEQYF
.,14,TRBV7-9,TRBD1,TRBJ1-2,TGTTCCAGCAGCTCAGGAGACAGGGCCTCTGGCTACACCTTC,CSSSSGDRASGYTF
.,13,TRBV7-2,TRBD1,TRBJ1-2,TGTGCCAGCAGCCCGACAGGGGTAGGAAGCTACACCTTC,CASSPTGVGSYTF
few,13,TRBV7-9,.,TRBJ1-2,TGTGCCAGCAGCCTGACTCGGGGGGAAGGCTACACCTTC,CASSLTRGEGYTF
.,15,TRBV29-1,TRBD2,TRBJ2-1,TGCAGCGTTGGGACTAGCGGGAGCATCTACAATGAGCAGTTCTTC,CSVGTSGSIYNEQFF
.,14,TRBV11-2,TRBD2,TRBJ2-5,TGTGCCAGCAGGCGTACTAGCGGCCAAGAGACCCAGTACTTC,CASRRTSGQETQYF
once,14,TRBV9,TRBD2,TRBJ2-7,TGTGCCAGCAGCTCCGCTAGCGGCTCCTACGAGCAGTACTTC,CASSSASGSYEQYF
.,16,TRBV10-1,.,TRBJ2-7,TGCGCCAGCAGTGAGTCGTATCTAGAGGTGTCCCACGAGCAGTACTTC,CASSESYLEVSHEQYF